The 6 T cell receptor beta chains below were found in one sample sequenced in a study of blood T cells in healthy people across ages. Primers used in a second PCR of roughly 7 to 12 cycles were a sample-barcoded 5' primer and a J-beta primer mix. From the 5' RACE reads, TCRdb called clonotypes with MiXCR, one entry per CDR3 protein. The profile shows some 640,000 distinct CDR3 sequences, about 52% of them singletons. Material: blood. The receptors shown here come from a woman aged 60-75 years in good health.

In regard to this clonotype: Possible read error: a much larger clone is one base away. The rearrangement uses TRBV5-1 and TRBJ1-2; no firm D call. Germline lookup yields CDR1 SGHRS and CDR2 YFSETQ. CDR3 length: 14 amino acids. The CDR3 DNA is TGCGCCAGCAGCTTGGAGACCCCTAACTATAGCTACACCTTC. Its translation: CASSLETPNYSYTF.

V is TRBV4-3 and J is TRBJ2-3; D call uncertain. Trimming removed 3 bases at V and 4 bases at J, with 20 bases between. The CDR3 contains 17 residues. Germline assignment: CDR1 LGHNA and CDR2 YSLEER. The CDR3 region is CASSQTIKASRADTQYF. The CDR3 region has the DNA TGCGCCAGCAGCCAGACGATTAAGGCCAGTCGGGCAGATACGCAGTATTTT.

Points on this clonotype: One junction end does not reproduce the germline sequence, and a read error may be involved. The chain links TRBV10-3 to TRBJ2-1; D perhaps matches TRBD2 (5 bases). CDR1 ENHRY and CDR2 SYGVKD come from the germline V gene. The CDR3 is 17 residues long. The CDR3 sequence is CASSYLDLRSSYNEQFF. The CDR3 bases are TGTGCCAGCAGTTACTTGGACTTAAGGAGCTCCTACAATGAGCAGTTCTTC.

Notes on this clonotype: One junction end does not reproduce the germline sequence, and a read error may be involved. The CDR3 DNA sequence: TGCGCCAGCAACCAAGATCCCCCCGCACAGGGGACTAATGAAAAACTGTTTTTT. This sequence encodes CASNQDPPAQGTNEKLFF. The chain carries TRBV4-3 and TRBJ1-4; 7 nucleotides match TRBD1. CDR3 length: 18 amino acids. CDR1 is LGHNA, CDR2 YSLEER, per germline.

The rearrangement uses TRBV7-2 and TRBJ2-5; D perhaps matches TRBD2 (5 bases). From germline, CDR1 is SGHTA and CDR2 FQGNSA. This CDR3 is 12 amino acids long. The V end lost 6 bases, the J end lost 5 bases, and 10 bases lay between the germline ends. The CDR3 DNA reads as TGTGCCAGCAGACCCCCGGGGGAGACCCAGTACTTC. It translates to CASRPPGETQYF.

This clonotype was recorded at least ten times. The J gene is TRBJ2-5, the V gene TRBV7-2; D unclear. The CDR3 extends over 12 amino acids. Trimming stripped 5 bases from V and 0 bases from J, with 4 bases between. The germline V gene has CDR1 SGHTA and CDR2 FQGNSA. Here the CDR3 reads CASSLYQETQYF. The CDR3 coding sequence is TGTGCCAGCAGCCTGTACCAAGAGACCCAGTACTTC.